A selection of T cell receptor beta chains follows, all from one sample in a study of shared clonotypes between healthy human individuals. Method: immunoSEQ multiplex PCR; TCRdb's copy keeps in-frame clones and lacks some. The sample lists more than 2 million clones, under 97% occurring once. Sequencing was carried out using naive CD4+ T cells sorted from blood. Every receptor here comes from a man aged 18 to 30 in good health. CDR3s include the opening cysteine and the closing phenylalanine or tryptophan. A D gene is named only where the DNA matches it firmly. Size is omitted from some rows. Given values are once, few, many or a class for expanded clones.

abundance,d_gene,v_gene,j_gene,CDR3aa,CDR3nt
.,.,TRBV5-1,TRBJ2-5,CASSLGLNQETQYF,TGCGCCAGCAGCTTGGGTCTTAACCAAGAGACCCAGTACTTC
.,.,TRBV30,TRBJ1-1,CAWKRAGENTEAFF,TGTGCCTGGAAACGGGCAGGGGAGAACACTGAAGCTTTCTTT
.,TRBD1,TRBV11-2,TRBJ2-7,CASRKPGQGSHEQYF,TGTGCCAGCAGAAAACCGGGACAGGGTTCCCACGAGCAGTACTTC
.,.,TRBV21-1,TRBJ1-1,CASTTLGTGDTEAFF,TGTGCCAGCACTACCCTAGGGACAGGGGACACTGAAGCTTTCTTT
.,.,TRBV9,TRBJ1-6,CASSVERDSPLHF,TGTGCCAGCAGCGTAGAGAGGGATTCACCCCTCCACTTT
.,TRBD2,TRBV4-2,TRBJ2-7,CASSQDRAGLPSYEQYF,TGTGCCAGCAGCCAAGATAGGGCGGGACTACCCTCCTACGAGCAGTACTTC
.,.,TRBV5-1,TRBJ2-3,CASSPGAAKHTDTQYF,TGCGCCAGCAGCCCTGGTGCGGCTAAACACACAGATACGCAGTATTTT
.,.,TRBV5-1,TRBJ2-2,CASSLQGNTGELFF,TGCGCCAGCAGCCTCCAGGGGAACACCGGGGAGCTGTTTTTT
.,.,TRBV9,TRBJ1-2,CASSLGKTGGYTF,TGTGCCAGCAGCCTGGGGAAGACGGGTGGCTACACCTTC
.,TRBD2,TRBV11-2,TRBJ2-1,CASSIGASGYNEQFF,TGTGCCAGCAGTATCGGAGCTAGCGGCTACAATGAGCAGTTCTTC
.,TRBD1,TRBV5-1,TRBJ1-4,CASSLSRQGAGEKLFF,TGCGCCAGCAGCTTGTCCCGACAGGGGGCCGGTGAAAAACTGTTTTTT
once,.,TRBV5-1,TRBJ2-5,CASSGGHVQETQYF,TGCGCCAGCAGCGGCGGACACGTCCAAGAGACCCAGTACTTC
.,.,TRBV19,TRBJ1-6,CASSSQAENSPLHF,TGTGCCAGTAGTAGTCAGGCGGAGAATTCACCCCTCCACTTT
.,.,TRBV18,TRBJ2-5,CASSPPPGQETQYF,TGTGCCAGCTCACCACCGCCAGGACAAGAGACCCAGTACTTC
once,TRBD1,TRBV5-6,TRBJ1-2,CASSTDRGANYGYTF,TGTGCCAGCAGCACAGACAGGGGAGCTAACTATGGCTACACCTTC
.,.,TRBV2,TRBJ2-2,CASSVHPNTGELFF,TGTGCCAGCAGTGTGCACCCGAACACCGGGGAGCTGTTTTTT
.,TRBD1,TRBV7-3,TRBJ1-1,CASSSQGVGTEAFF,TGTGCCAGCAGCTCACAGGGGGTCGGAACTGAAGCTTTCTTT
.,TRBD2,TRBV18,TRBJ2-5,CASSPQVAGAVETQYF,TGTGCCAGCTCACCACAAGTAGCGGGGGCCGTAGAGACCCAGTACTTC
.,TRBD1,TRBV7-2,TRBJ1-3,CASSRTGSGNTIYF,TGTGCCAGCAGCCGGACAGGGAGTGGAAACACCATATATTTT
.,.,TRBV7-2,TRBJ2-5,CASSSGFALTETQYF,TGTGCCAGCAGCTCCGGATTTGCCTTAACGGAGACCCAGTACTTC
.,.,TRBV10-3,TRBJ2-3,CAISELDTQYF,TGTGCCATCAGTGAGTTGGATACGCAGTATTTT
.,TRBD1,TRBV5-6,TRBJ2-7,CASRGTGAPYEQYF,TGTGCCAGCAGAGGGACAGGGGCCCCCTACGAGCAGTACTTC
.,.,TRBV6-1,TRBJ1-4,CASSVGHSATNEKLFF,TGTGCCAGCAGTGTAGGACACAGCGCAACTAATGAAAAACTGTTTTTT
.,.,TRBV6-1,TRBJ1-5,CASWRDRNQPQHF,TGTGCCAGCTGGCGGGACCGCAATCAGCCCCAGCATTTT
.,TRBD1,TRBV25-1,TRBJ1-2,CASSGQGFGGYTF,TGTGCCAGCAGTGGACAGGGTTTTGGTGGCTACACCTTC
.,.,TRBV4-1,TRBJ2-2,CASSQHPVDTGELFF,TGCGCCAGCAGCCAACATCCGGTGGACACCGGGGAGCTGTTTTTT
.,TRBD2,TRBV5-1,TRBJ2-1,CASSSSGGLYNEQFF,TGCGCCAGCAGCTCTAGCGGGGGACTCTACAATGAGCAGTTCTTC
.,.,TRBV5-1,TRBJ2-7,CASSPGGLEQYF,TGCGCCAGCTCCCCCGGGGGCCTCGAGCAGTACTTC
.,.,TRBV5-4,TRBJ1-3,CASSLRNGPSGNTIYF,TGTGCCAGCAGCTTACGAAACGGGCCCTCTGGAAACACCATATATTTT
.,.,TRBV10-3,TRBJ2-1,CAITADNEQFF,TGTGCCATCACTGCAGACAATGAGCAGTTCTTC
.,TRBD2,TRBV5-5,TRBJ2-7,CASSFPAGLPYEQYF,TGTGCCAGCAGCTTCCCTGCGGGACTACCCTACGAGCAGTACTTC
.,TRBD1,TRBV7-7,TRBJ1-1,CASSWDRKSEAFF,TGTGCTAGCAGCTGGGACAGAAAGTCTGAAGCTTTCTTT
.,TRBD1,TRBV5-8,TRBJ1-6,CASSLGQGDNSPLHF,TGTGCCAGCAGCCTCGGACAGGGCGACAATTCACCCCTCCACTTT
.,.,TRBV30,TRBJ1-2,CAWSRRGGIYGYTF,TGTGCCTGGAGTAGGAGGGGGGGAATCTATGGCTACACCTTC
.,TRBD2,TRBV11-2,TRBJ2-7,CASSLSSGGAYEQYF,TGTGCCAGCAGCTTATCCAGCGGGGGGGCTTACGAGCAGTACTTC
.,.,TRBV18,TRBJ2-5,CASSPPVWARETQYF,TGTGCCAGCTCACCACCGGTCTGGGCCCGGGAGACCCAGTACTTC
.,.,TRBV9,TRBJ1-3,CASSVDGSGNTIYF,TGTGCCAGCAGCGTAGATGGCTCTGGAAACACCATATATTTT
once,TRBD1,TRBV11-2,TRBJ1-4,CASSPRQGGNEKLFF,TGTGCCAGCAGCCCCCGACAGGGGGGTAATGAAAAACTGTTTTTT
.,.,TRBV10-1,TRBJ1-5,CASSEETPDQPQHF,TGCGCCAGCAGTGAAGAGACACCAGATCAGCCCCAGCATTTT
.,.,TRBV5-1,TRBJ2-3,CASSWRGGPGDTQYF,TGCGCCAGCAGCTGGAGAGGAGGGCCCGGGGATACGCAGTATTTT
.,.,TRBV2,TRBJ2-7,CASSPIPYEQYF,TGTGCCAGCAGCCCTATCCCCTACGAGCAGTACTTC
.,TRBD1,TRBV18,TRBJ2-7,CASSPGTEDIQAIRYF,TGTGCCAGCTCACCCGGGACAGAAGACATCCAGGCGATCCGGTACTTC
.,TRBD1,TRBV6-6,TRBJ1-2,CASRLGTGSYGYTF,TGTGCCAGCAGACTAGGGACAGGGTCCTATGGCTACACCTTC
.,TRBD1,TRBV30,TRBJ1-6,CAWRSLDRFLSSYNSPLHF,TGTGCCTGGAGATCCCTGGACAGGTTTTTGAGCTCCTATAATTCACCCCTCCACTTT
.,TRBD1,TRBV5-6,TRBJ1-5,CASSDRVGQPQHF,TGTGCCAGCAGCGACAGGGTGGGGCAGCCCCAGCATTTT
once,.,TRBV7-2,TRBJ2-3,CASRFTGYSTDTQYF,TGTGCCAGCAGATTTACAGGATATAGCACAGATACGCAGTATTTT
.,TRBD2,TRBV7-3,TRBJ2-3,CASSSPGGGTQYF,TGTGCCAGCAGCTCCCCGGGGGGTGGTACGCAGTATTTT
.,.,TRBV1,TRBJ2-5,CTSSQDLARRETQYF,TGCACCAGCAGCCAAGATCTGGCTAGACGGGAGACCCAGTACTTC
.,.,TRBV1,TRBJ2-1,CTSQLKDRGLSYNEQFF,TGCACCAGCCAACTAAAAGACAGGGGGCTTTCCTACAATGAGCAGTTCTTC
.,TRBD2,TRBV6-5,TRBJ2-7,CASSSLQGGAYEQYF,TGTGCCAGCAGTTCCCTCCAGGGAGGGGCCTACGAGCAGTACTTC
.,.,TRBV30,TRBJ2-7,CAWSRQPSSYEQYF,TGTGCCTGGAGTAGGCAACCAAGCTCCTACGAGCAGTACTTC
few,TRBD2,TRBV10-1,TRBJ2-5,CASSPGTSQETQYF,TGCGCCAGCAGCCCTGGGACTAGTCAAGAGACCCAGTACTTC